What follows are 22 T cell receptor beta chains derived from one specimen sequenced in a study of Graves' ophthalmopathy and Graves' hyperthyroidism. Amplification targeted the TCR beta CDR3 regions, with RNA transcripts as the source material. The workflow started with a first-round RT-PCR run with HTBI primers and then moved on to a second-round multiplex PCR. TCRdb re-derived calls from the multiplex PCR reads in MiXCR, one entry per CDR3 protein. The data hold 220,000 or so distinct CDR3 sequences, with about a fifth observed a single time. What was sequenced was peripheral blood. Receptors originate from a woman in her fifties or sixties with Graves' ophthalmopathy.

The table lists this clonotype with many counts. V usage is TRBV29-1 and J usage is TRBJ2-2, with 9 bases fitting TRBD2. Germline V gene lookup returns CDR1 SQVTM and CDR2 ANQGSEA. The V gene end was trimmed by 4 bases and the J gene end by 2 bases; junction bases not matched to a gene: 2. The CDR3 extends over 14 amino acids. CDR3 region: CSVAREGNTGELFF. The DNA of the CDR3 is TGCAGCGTTGCGCGGGAGGGTAACACCGGGGAGCTGTTTTTT.

This clonotype has a count of ten or more. This sequence joins TRBV15 and TRBJ2-7; unclear D gene. Germline values: CDR1 LNHNV, CDR2 YYDKDF (reference sequence). The CDR3 has 14 amino acids. Trimming shortened V by 5 bases and J by 0 bases, and 11 bases separated the two germline ends. This chain's CDR3 is CATSVDRASYEQYF. CDR3 DNA: TGTGCCACCAGCGTTGACCGAGCCTCCTACGAGCAGTACTTC.

The chain uses TRBV28 and TRBJ2-7; D remains unclear. In germline, CDR1 is MDHEN, CDR2 SYDVKM. The V and J ends lost 4 bases and 0 bases respectively, with 19 bases between them. CDR3 size: 17 residues. The DNA for the CDR3 is TGTGCCAGCAGTTCCCTGGGTAAGAAGGGAATCTCCTACGAGCAGTACTTC. Its protein is CASSSLGKKGISYEQYF.

This clonotype was seen at least ten times. The J gene is TRBJ2-2, the V gene TRBV27, with 7 bases that match TRBD1. Germline loops: CDR1 MNHEY, CDR2 SMNVEV (reference sequence). Losses at the gene ends were 1 base for V and 7 bases for J; bases not matched to a gene: 3. The CDR3 has 14 amino acids. CDR3 DNA sequence: TGTGCCAGCAGTTTATACAGGGGAGTCGGGGAGCTGTTTTTT. Translating gives CASSLYRGVGELFF.

Many counts were recorded for this clonotype. The chain joins TRBV30 to TRBJ1-1, with D possibly being TRBD1 (5 bases). Germline lookup yields CDR1 GTSNPN and CDR2 SVGIG (reference sequence). This CDR3 comprises 14 residues. Deletions cut 5 bases from V and 0 bases from J, with 13 bases between. CDR3 in DNA: TGTGCCTGGGGTACGGGACTCCTGAACACTGAAGCTTTCTTT. It translates to CAWGTGLLNTEAFF.

This rearrangement joins TRBV7-9 to TRBJ2-7; 8 bases align to TRBD1. This CDR3 comprises 14 residues. J lost 4 bases, V lost 5 bases, and 7 bases had no gene match. Germline V lookup: CDR1 SEHNR, CDR2 FQNEAQ (reference sequence). The CDR3 sequence: CASSASQGVYEQYF. The DNA for the CDR3 is TGTGCCAGCAGCGCATCACAGGGGGTTTACGAGCAGTACTTC.

In its sample, this clonotype was seen many times. The chain joins TRBV20-1 to TRBJ1-2, with a tentative D call TRBD1 (5 bases). Germline assignment: CDR1 DFQATT and CDR2 SNEGSKA (reference sequence). The V gene lost 1 base and the J gene lost 4 bases, with 16 bases spanning the gap. CDR3 size: 15 residues. The CDR3 DNA sequence: TGCAGTGCTAGAGTGGGGCACTGGGGGAGCTATGGCTACACCTTC. Protein: CSARVGHWGSYGYTF.

This clonotype turned up a few times. The chain links TRBV5-5 to TRBJ2-5, with D unresolved. This CDR3 has 15 amino acids. Germline lookup yields CDR1 SGHKS and CDR2 YYEKEE (reference sequence). The germline V and J ends were trimmed by 3 bases and 2 bases, with 14 bases remaining between them. CDR3 nucleotide sequence: TGTGCCAGCAGCTCCCACTCCACCCGACAAGAGACCCAGTACTTC. Translation: CASSSHSTRQETQYF.

This clonotype showed up many times. The chain employs TRBV6-1 and TRBJ2-7; 9 nucleotides match TRBD2. The J segment lost 0 bases and the V segment lost 4 bases, leaving 1 base of the junction unmatched. This CDR3 region has 14 residues. The V gene's germline CDR1 is MNHNS and CDR2 SASEGT. The CDR3 DNA follows: TGTGCCAGCAGTGGGCGGGGGGGCTCCTACGAGCAGTACTTC. Translation: CASSGRGGSYEQYF.

This sequence joins TRBV6-5 and TRBJ2-2; no definite D call. Trimming left V 4 bases short and J 2 bases short, with 8 bases between. This CDR3 spans 14 amino acids. Germline V gene data show CDR1 as MNHEY and CDR2 as SVGAGI. CDR3 sequence reads: CASSLARNTGELFF. CDR3 bases: TGTGCCAGCAGTTTGGCCCGTAACACCGGGGAGCTGTTTTTT.

The table lists this clonotype with many counts. This chain uses TRBV6-1 with TRBJ2-7; TRBD1 matches 7 bases. CDR3 size: 15 residues. The germline CDR1 and CDR2 sequences are MNHNS and SASEGT. The J segment lost 2 bases and the V segment lost 6 bases, leaving 10 bases of the junction unmatched. Here the CDR3 DNA reads TGTGCCAGCAGGCTAGGACAGGAATACCCCTACGAGCAGTACTTC. Amino acids: CASRLGQEYPYEQYF.

This clonotype was counted at least ten times. This chain links TRBV14 with TRBJ1-6; unclear D gene. This CDR3 region has 13 residues. Trimming took 4 bases from V and 11 from J, leaving 12 bases between them. From germline, CDR1 is SGHDN and CDR2 FVKESK. As DNA, the CDR3 is TGTGCCAGCAGCCGCGACCTTCCGGCACCCCTCCACTTT. Its protein is CASSRDLPAPLHF. Filled out from reference TRBV14 and TRBJ1-6, the complete variable domain reads EAGVTQFPSHSVIEKGQTVTLRCDPISGHDNLYWYRRVMGKEIKFLLHFVKESKQDESGMPNNRFLAERTGGTYSTLKVQPAELEDSGVYFCASSRDLPAPLHFGNGTRLTVT.

Many counts were recorded for this clonotype. The chain combines TRBV6-5 with TRBJ2-7; D is ambiguous. The CDR3 sequence is 13 residues long. V gave up 3 bases and J gave up 7 bases, with 13 bases separating them. The germline CDR1 and CDR2 sequences are MNHEY and SVGAGI. The CDR3 region is CASSYNVWGEQYF. The CDR3 nucleotides read TGTGCCAGCAGTTATAACGTTTGGGGAGAGCAGTACTTC.

This clonotype was detected many times. This chain connects TRBV6-1 to TRBJ1-1; 7 bases match TRBD1. This CDR3 is built from 15 residues. Germline lookup yields CDR1 MNHNS and CDR2 SASEGT. The V and J ends lost 5 bases and 0 bases, in that order; junction bases with no gene match: 6. The CDR3 DNA reads as TGTGCCAGCAGTAAAAGGACAGGTATGAACACTGAAGCTTTCTTT. Translation gives CASSKRTGMNTEAFF.

This clonotype was recorded many times. V gene TRBV6-2 or TRBV6-3 combines with J gene TRBJ1-1; D is undetermined. Germline V gene data show CDR1 as MNHEY and CDR2 as SVGEGT. Trimming removed 5 bases from V and 5 bases from J, with 12 bases in between. The CDR3 consists of 13 residues. The CDR3 DNA is TGTGCCAGCAGTCGTCCAGGTGATACTGAAGCTTTCTTT. Translation gives CASSRPGDTEAFF.

This clonotype was counted a few times. V gene TRBV20-1 combines with J gene TRBJ1-2; a weak D match, TRBD1 (5 bases). Germline V lookup: CDR1 DFQATT, CDR2 SNEGSKA (reference sequence). The germline V and J ends were trimmed by 1 base and 6 bases, with 18 bases remaining between them. The CDR3 spans 15 residues. CDR3 loop: CSARGPTTVADGYTF. DNA of the CDR3: TGCAGTGCTAGAGGACCTACGACAGTCGCCGATGGCTACACCTTC.

The table lists this clonotype with many counts. The chain combines TRBV9 with TRBJ1-3, with a tentative D call TRBD1 (5 bases). The CDR3 runs 16 residues. Per germline, CDR1 SGDLS and CDR2 YYNGEE. V gave up 1 base and J gave up 0 bases, with 11 bases separating them. The DNA for the CDR3 is TGTGCCAGCAGCGTATTTAGTACAGGCTCTGGAAACACCATATATTTT. Its translation is CASSVFSTGSGNTIYF.

Many counts were recorded for this clonotype. The V gene is TRBV6-1, the J gene TRBJ1-6; D gene ambiguous. V shed 5 bases and J shed 4 bases, with 12 bases lying between them. Germline lookup yields CDR1 MNHNS and CDR2 SASEGT. The length of the CDR3 is 15 residues. For the CDR3, the DNA is TGTGCCAGCAGTCCCGCCGGGAAGTATAATTCACCCCTCCACTTT. It yields the protein CASSPAGKYNSPLHF.

A few counts support this clonotype. This chain joins TRBV11-2 and TRBJ1-1, with no clear D. The germline V gene has CDR1 SGHAT and CDR2 FQNNGV. This CDR3 region has 18 residues. Trimming took 1 base from V and 0 from J, leaving 18 bases between them. The DNA of the CDR3 is TGTGCCAGCAGCTTAGGTCCCCGGGAGGTCTCCTTGAACACTGAAGCTTTCTTT. Translated: CASSLGPREVSLNTEAFF.

V and J are TRBV20-1 and TRBJ2-5; no clear D. Germline lookup yields CDR1 DFQATT and CDR2 SNEGSKA (reference sequence). V dropped 6 bases and J dropped 1 base, with 15 bases sitting between them. The CDR3 covers 14 residues. The CDR3 is CSAGIPRAQETQYF. In DNA form, the CDR3 reads TGCAGTGCAGGAATACCTAGGGCCCAAGAGACCCAGTACTTC.

This clonotype was recorded many times. The chain joins TRBV18 to TRBJ2-5, with 13 bases identical to TRBD2. The CDR3 is 17 residues long. Germline values: CDR1 KGHSH, CDR2 LQKENI. Trimming cost V 3 bases and J 4 bases; bases outside gene matches: 8. The CDR3 loop is CASSPPRTSGSGETQYF. The CDR3 coding sequence is TGTGCCAGCTCACCGCCCAGGACTAGCGGGAGTGGAGAGACCCAGTACTTC.

The rearrangement links TRBV2 to TRBJ1-1, with a tentative D call TRBD1 (5 bases). Between the trimmed V and J ends, which lost 5 bases and 5 bases, there was a span of 12 bases. This CDR3 comprises 13 residues. Germline values: CDR1 SNHLY, CDR2 FYNNEI. CDR3 protein: CASSYGTSTEAFF. CDR3 coding DNA: TGTGCCAGCAGTTACGGGACTAGTACTGAAGCTTTCTTT.